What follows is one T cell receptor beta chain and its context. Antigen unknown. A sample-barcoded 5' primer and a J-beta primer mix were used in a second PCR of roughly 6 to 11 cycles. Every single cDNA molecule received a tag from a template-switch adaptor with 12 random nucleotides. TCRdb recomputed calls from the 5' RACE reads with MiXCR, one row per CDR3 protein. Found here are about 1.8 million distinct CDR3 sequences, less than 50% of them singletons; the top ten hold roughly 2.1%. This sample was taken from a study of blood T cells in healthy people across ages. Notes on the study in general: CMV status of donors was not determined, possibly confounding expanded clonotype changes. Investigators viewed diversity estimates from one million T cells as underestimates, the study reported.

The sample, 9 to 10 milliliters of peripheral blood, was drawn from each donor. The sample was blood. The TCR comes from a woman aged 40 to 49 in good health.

The CDR3 sequence: CSAPTELNTEAFF. Written as DNA, the CDR3 is TGCAGTGCCCCGACAGAGCTGAACACTGAAGCTTTCTTT. This sequence joins TRBV20-1 and TRBJ1-1; maybe TRBD1 (5 bases). The germline CDR1 and CDR2 sequences are DFQATT and SNEGSKA (reference sequence). This CDR3 region has 13 residues. With 6 bases removed from V and 0 bases from J, the gap between germline ends came to 11 bases.